One sample yielded the 28 T cell receptor beta chains listed below, sequenced in a study of cytomegalovirus exposure and HLA in healthy donors. The method was immunoSEQ multiplex PCR; TCRdb's version includes in-frame clones alone and lacks a portion of them. The sample carries about 74,000 clones, around 94% recorded once. The sequencing sample was made of PBMCs. All receptors derive from a woman aged 18-35 years in good health and CMV-seropositive.

This clone was seen once. The chain is built from TRBV5-6 and TRBJ2-2; 15 nucleotides agree with TRBD2. This CDR3 region has 16 residues. The V and J ends lost 4 bases and 5 bases, in that order; junction bases with no gene match: 3. Germline V gene lookup returns CDR1 SGHDT and CDR2 YYEEEE. DNA for the CDR3: TGTGCCAGCAGCCCGGGACTAGCGGGGGGTACCGGGGAGCTGTTTTTT. This sequence encodes CASSPGLAGGTGELFF.

The rearrangement links TRBV18 to TRBJ2-7; 10 positions match TRBD1. This CDR3 has 18 residues. The trim removed 2 bases at V and 0 bases at J, leaving 10 bases unmatched. In germline, CDR1 is KGHSH, CDR2 LQKENI. As DNA, the CDR3 is TGTGCCAGCTCACCATTCGGGACAGGGGACTTCCTCTCCTACGAGCAGTACTTC. It encodes CASSPFGTGDFLSYEQYF.

The table lists this clone with a count of one. The chain has TRBV7-2 and TRBJ1-5, with TRBD1 matching 11 bases. Germline assignment: CDR1 SGHTA and CDR2 FQGNSA. The CDR3 is made up of 15 amino acids. J gave up 7 bases and V 5 bases, and 7 bases lay outside the gene matches. The CDR3 loop is CASSPDRGLGQPQHF. As DNA, the CDR3 is TGTGCCAGCAGCCCGGACAGGGGGCTGGGGCAGCCCCAGCATTTT.

This clone was recorded only once. This sequence joins TRBV5-1 and TRBJ2-7; 8 bases fit TRBD1. Germline CDR1 SGHRS, CDR2 YFSETQ. The junction had 6 bases not matched to a gene; V was cut back by 4 bases and J by 3 bases. CDR3 length: 14 amino acids. The CDR3 sequence is CASSPGTGFYEQYF. The CDR3 DNA is TGCGCCAGCAGCCCCGGGACAGGCTTCTACGAGCAGTACTTC.

The chain combines TRBV7-9 with TRBJ2-2, with 7 positions matching TRBD2. Losses at the gene ends were 2 bases for V and 2 bases for J; bases not matched to a gene: 11. There are 18 residues in the CDR3. Per germline, CDR1 SEHNR and CDR2 FQNEAQ (reference sequence). The CDR3 here is CASSLSGREKPNTGELFF. As DNA, the CDR3 is TGTGCCAGCAGCTTAAGTGGGCGGGAGAAACCAAACACCGGGGAGCTGTTTTTT. Full variable domain (rest looked up from reference TRBV7-9 and TRBJ2-2): DTGVSQNPRHKITKRGQNVTFRCDPISEHNRLYWYRQTLGQGPEFLTYFQNEAQLEKSRLLSDRFSAERPKGSFSTLEIQRTEQGDSAMYLCASSLSGREKPNTGELFFGEGSRLTVL.

This chain uses TRBV4-1 with TRBJ2-1, with TRBD2 matching 7 bases. Per the germline V gene, CDR1 is MGHRA and CDR2 is YSYEKL. The CDR3 length is 15 residues. V lost 2 bases and J lost 8; bases outside the gene matches: 9. CDR3: CASSQWREPGHEQFF. The CDR3 DNA follows: TGCGCCAGCAGCCAATGGCGGGAGCCGGGGCATGAGCAGTTCTTC.

The chain combines TRBV9 with TRBJ2-3; D not resolved. Germline lookup yields CDR1 SGDLS and CDR2 YYNGEE. V was trimmed by 4 bases and J by 2 bases, leaving 14 bases between them. The CDR3 has 15 amino acids. Written as DNA, the CDR3 is TGTGCCAGCAGCACCTACTACGATACCACAGATACGCAGTATTTT. Translation gives CASSTYYDTTDTQYF.

The chain is built from TRBV6-6 and TRBJ2-7; 7 nucleotides agree with TRBD1. Losses at the gene ends were 7 bases for V and 3 bases for J; bases not matched to a gene: 15. The CDR3 is 16 residues long. Per the germline V gene, CDR1 is MNHNY and CDR2 is SVGAGI (reference sequence). CDR3 sequence (DNA): TGTGCCAGCACTCCTGGGGAGACAGGGTCCTTCTACGAGCAGTACTTC. Translation gives CASTPGETGSFYEQYF.

The rearrangement joins TRBV27 to TRBJ2-7, with 8 nucleotides matching TRBD1. Per the germline V gene, CDR1 is MNHEY and CDR2 is SMNVEV (reference sequence). V was clipped by 2 bases and J by 6 bases; unmatched bases: 15. CDR3 size: 17 residues. DNA for the CDR3: TGTGCCAGCAGTTTAGGGGGACAGGCGGCAGCTTTGAGCGAGCAGTACTTC. It translates to CASSLGGQAAALSEQYF.

V usage is TRBV7-3 and J usage is TRBJ2-3; TRBD1 matches 10 bases. The germline CDR1 and CDR2 sequences are SGHTA and FQGTGA. The CDR3 contains 17 residues. With 3 bases clipped from V and 4 bases from J, the junction kept 10 bases outside the gene matches. This chain's CDR3 is CASSLARPGQGPDTQYF. The DNA of the CDR3 is TGTGCCAGCAGCTTGGCGAGACCGGGACAGGGGCCAGATACGCAGTATTTT.

The chain employs TRBV27 and TRBJ2-2, with a possible D match to TRBD1 (5 bases). This CDR3 spans 16 amino acids. Looked up from germline, CDR1 is MNHEY and CDR2 is SMNVEV (reference sequence). V was pared by 6 bases and J by 0 bases, with 14 bases between. The CDR3 DNA follows: TGTGCCAGCAGCCCTATCTCGACAGCGAACACCGGGGAGCTGTTTTTT. This encodes CASSPISTANTGELFF.

The chain is built from TRBV2 and TRBJ1-4, with 10 bases matching TRBD1. Germline V CDR1 and CDR2: SNHLY, FYNNEI. Germline trimming cut 2 bases from V and 14 bases from J; bases unmatched to any gene: 8. The CDR3 has 14 residues. The CDR3 coding sequence is TGTGCCAGCAGTGAACTACGGGGACAGGGGTTTCTGTTTTTT. It translates to CASSELRGQGFLFF. Filled out from reference TRBV2 and TRBJ1-4, the complete variable domain reads EPEVTQTPSHQVTQMGQEVILRCVPISNHLYFYWYRQILGQKVEFLVSFYNNEISEKSEIFDDQFSVERPDGSNFTLKIRSTKLEDSAMYFCASSELRGQGFLFFGSGTQLSVL.

The J gene is TRBJ1-1, the V gene TRBV6-5; TRBD1 aligns across 9 bases. V gave up 0 bases and J gave up 11 bases; unmatched junction bases: 4. This CDR3 has 13 residues. Germline CDR1 MNHEY, CDR2 SVGAGI. The CDR3 region is CASSYSTQGAAFF. DNA for the CDR3: TGTGCCAGCAGTTACTCGACACAGGGGGCGGCTTTCTTT.

J is TRBJ2-2 and V is TRBV19; 8 nucleotides line up with TRBD2. The CDR3 has 15 amino acids. CDR1 is LNHDA, CDR2 SQIVND, per germline (reference sequence). V shed 4 bases, J shed 3 bases, and the junction held 4 bases outside the gene matches. The CDR3 reads CASSNGREDTGELFF. CDR3 in DNA: TGTGCCAGTAGTAACGGGAGGGAGGACACCGGGGAGCTGTTTTTT.

This chain uses TRBV2 with TRBJ2-7, with 10 bases fitting TRBD1. Trimming removed 8 bases from V and 2 bases from J; junction bases left unmatched: 6. The germline V gene has CDR1 SNHLY and CDR2 FYNNEI. This CDR3 has 14 amino acids. CDR3 nucleotides: TGTGCCAGCTCGGGTGGGACAGGGGCCTACGAGCAGTACTTC. Protein product: CASSGGTGAYEQYF.

This rearrangement joins TRBV7-3 to TRBJ2-7; 9 bases align to TRBD2. Germline V lookup: CDR1 SGHTA, CDR2 FQGTGA. Losses at the gene ends were 2 bases for V and 2 bases for J; bases not matched to a gene: 1. The CDR3 length is 14 residues. CDR3 coding DNA: TGTGCCAGCAGCTTAGCGGGAGGGCCCTACGAGCAGTACTTC. As protein: CASSLAGGPYEQYF.

The genes are TRBV19 and TRBJ1-5; D is unresolved. The ends were cut back, 2 bases at V and 2 bases at J, with 10 bases in the middle. Per the germline V gene, CDR1 is LNHDA and CDR2 is SQIVND (reference sequence). CDR3 length: 15 residues. This CDR3 is CASSIIGGGNQPQHF. The CDR3 DNA reads TGTGCCAGTAGTATAATTGGAGGTGGCAATCAGCCCCAGCATTTT.

The gene calls are TRBV27 and TRBJ1-1, with no clear D. The germline gives CDR1 MNHEY, CDR2 SMNVEV (reference sequence). With 4 bases removed from V and 1 base from J, the gap between germline ends came to 10 bases. The CDR3 contains 14 residues. Here the CDR3 DNA reads TGTGCCAGCAGTTCCCCTCGTTGGAACACTGAAGCTTTCTTT. It yields the protein CASSSPRWNTEAFF.

The chain joins TRBV10-3 to TRBJ2-7, with 8 bases identical to TRBD2. The CDR3 has 17 residues. The junction had 14 bases not matched to a gene; V was cut back by 4 bases and J by 3 bases. Looked up from germline, CDR1 is ENHRY and CDR2 is SYGVKD. The CDR3 sequence is CAISATSAHEGNYEQYF. CDR3 nucleotides: TGTGCCATCAGTGCGACTAGCGCCCATGAGGGGAACTACGAGCAGTACTTC.

The chain uses TRBV5-6 and TRBJ2-5; TRBD2 agrees at 10 bases. The CDR3 is made up of 19 amino acids. The V gene's germline CDR1 is SGHDT and CDR2 YYEEEE. V gave up 3 bases and J gave up 2 bases; unmatched junction bases: 16. The CDR3 DNA reads as TGTGCCAGCAGCTCGGTACTGCCTTCCGGGACTAGCGAACAAGAGACCCAGTACTTC. Its translation: CASSSVLPSGTSEQETQYF.

This clone appeared a few times. V usage is TRBV5-6 and J usage is TRBJ1-6, with a tentative D call TRBD1 (5 bases). Germline V gene lookup returns CDR1 SGHDT and CDR2 YYEEEE. This CDR3 is built from 16 residues. The germline V and J ends were trimmed by 4 bases and 4 bases, with 15 bases remaining between them. The chain's CDR3 is CASSLMGGTYNSPLHF. The CDR3 coding sequence is TGTGCCAGCAGCCTGATGGGCGGGACTTATAATTCACCCCTCCACTTT. The whole variable domain, filled in from reference TRBV5-6 and TRBJ1-6, reads DAGVTQSPTHLIKTRGQQVTLRCSPKSGHDTVSWYQQALGQGPQFIFQYYEEEERQRGNFPDRFSGHQFPNYSSELNVNALLLGDSALYLCASSLMGGTYNSPLHFGNGTRLTVT.

Remarks on this clone: This sample also contains other DNA sequences that code for the same CDR3. This chain connects TRBV7-2 to TRBJ1-2; 7 nucleotides align to TRBD1. V trimming: 5 bases; J trimming: 3 bases; junction bases outside the gene matches: 3. Germline CDR1 reads SGHTA; CDR2 reads FQGNSA. The CDR3 consists of 13 residues. In DNA, the CDR3 is TGTGCCAGCAGCAGGGACAGAGACTATGGCTACACCTTC. Its translation: CASSRDRDYGYTF.

V usage is TRBV15 and J usage is TRBJ2-7, with D possibly TRBD1 on 7 matching bases. CDR1 LNHNV and CDR2 YYDKDF come from the germline V gene (reference sequence). V was clipped by 4 bases and J by 2 bases, with 21 bases between them. There are 17 residues in the CDR3. The CDR3 reads CATSTGLAGTVAYEQYF. For the CDR3, the DNA is TGTGCCACCAGCACTGGACTCGCGGGGACAGTAGCCTACGAGCAGTACTTC.

The chain couples TRBV18 to TRBJ1-5, with a possible D match to TRBD1 (6 bases). This CDR3 has 14 amino acids. CDR1 and CDR2 from the germline V gene are KGHSH and LQKENI. Trimming took off 5 bases at V and 3 bases at J, with 11 bases between the two ends. The CDR3 loop reads CASSATGFNQPQHF. The CDR3 nucleotides are TGTGCCAGCTCAGCAACAGGGTTCAATCAGCCCCAGCATTTT.

This rearrangement joins TRBV2 to TRBJ1-2, with 11 bases fitting TRBD1. The CDR3 is 14 residues long. Trimming took 5 bases from V and 4 from J; bases not matched to a gene: 3. Germline V gene sequence: CDR1 SNHLY, CDR2 FYNNEI. CDR3 in amino acids: CASSLGTGGYGYTF. Here the CDR3 DNA reads TGTGCCAGCAGTCTTGGGACAGGGGGCTATGGCTACACCTTC. The whole variable domain, remainder taken from reference TRBV2 and TRBJ1-2, is EPEVTQTPSHQVTQMGQEVILRCVPISNHLYFYWYRQILGQKVEFLVSFYNNEISEKSEIFDDQFSVERPDGSNFTLKIRSTKLEDSAMYFCASSLGTGGYGYTFGSGTRLTVV.

The J gene is TRBJ1-5, the V gene TRBV19; TRBD1 might be the D (5 bases). Germline V CDR1 and CDR2: LNHDA, SQIVND (reference sequence). Between the trimmed V and J ends, which lost 0 bases and 3 bases, there was a span of 21 bases. There are 19 residues in the CDR3. In nucleotides, the CDR3 is TGTGCCAGTAGTATAGACTCACAGGTCTTGGGGCGGAACAATCAGCCCCAGCATTTT. It encodes CASSIDSQVLGRNNQPQHF. Full variable domain (remainder filled in from reference TRBV19 and TRBJ1-5): DGGITQSPKYLFRKEGQNVTLSCEQNLNHDAMYWYRQDPGQGLRLIYYSQIVNDFQKGDIAEGYSVSREKKESFPLTVTSAQKNPTAFYLCASSIDSQVLGRNNQPQHFGDGTRLSIL.

This clone was found once. The chain is built from TRBV30 and TRBJ2-7; D possibly corresponds to TRBD2 (5 bases). Germline assignment: CDR1 GTSNPN and CDR2 SVGIG (reference sequence). The V end was cut by 2 bases, the J end by 5 bases, with 10 bases between. The CDR3 totals 12 residues. CDR3 region: CAWSPGSHEQYF. CDR3 sequence (DNA): TGTGCCTGGAGTCCGGGAAGCCACGAGCAGTACTTC.

This clone was seen more than once but under ten times. The chain uses TRBV4-2 and TRBJ2-7; 8 bases fit TRBD2. This CDR3 is built from 15 residues. V was clipped by 2 bases and J by 3 bases; unmatched bases: 6. Per the germline V gene, CDR1 is LGHNA and CDR2 is YNFKEQ. The CDR3 region is CASSQHGAGDYEQYF. The CDR3 bases are TGTGCCAGCAGCCAACACGGAGCGGGGGACTACGAGCAGTACTTC.